This record concerns one TCR beta chain sequence. The specificity of this receptor is unknown. Per-nucleotide qualities are absent, and no much larger clonotype sits a single base away. The data were obtained in a study of cytomegalovirus exposure and HLA in healthy donors (dated by TCRdb to about 2017). Regarding the research as a whole: In an earlier analysis of about 560 of the donors, approximately 300 Gb of sequence data and some 120 million unique TCR beta sequences from approximately 180 million T cells were reported. An early release that covered approximately 600 HLA-typed donors contained approximately 290 gigabases of sequencing data and about 93 million unique TCR sequences. Among the approximately 420 genotyped donors, under 90% belonged to the genetic ancestry cluster associated with self-reported Caucasian donors. The study was designed to test whether signatures of past pathogen exposure could be identified by cataloging public T cell receptors. Using immunosequencing, the study profiled T cell repertoires from roughly 650 subjects and related those repertoires to cytomegalovirus serostatus. In addition to the first cohort of about 650 subjects, a separate validation cohort of 130 or so different subjects was used. The study combined high-throughput TCR immunosequencing, statistical association of individual TCRs with disease status, and machine learning to predict cytomegalovirus infection status. To study patterns of TCR occurrence, a later analysis re-analyzed previously published TCR beta repertoires from 666 donors and added high-resolution HLA genotyping. Rather than using new phenotypic data, the later analysis identified candidate immune exposures from TCR beta sequences and from how often those sequences occurred across donors. An earlier analysis of fewer than 700 of the donors applied high-throughput TCR beta sequencing to assess whether each TCR beta V gene segment acted as functional or pseudogenic. Donor age, sex, ethnicity and CMV serostatus were compiled alongside the repertoire data. A later genetic analysis took genome-wide SNP genotypes for about 55% of the 666 donors and used that subset as a discovery cohort. Every discovery cohort repertoire had been produced on one sequencing platform. Both class I and class II loci were covered by HLA typing, at four-digit resolution. The number of typed donors differed by locus: 629-630 for A, B, C, DRB1 and DQB1; approximately 520 for DQA1; roughly 600 for DPA1; and approximately 450 for DPB1. Roughly five DR-DQ haplotypes were handled as single units for association and clustering because linkage in the cohort was strong. On average, roughly 200,000 unique TCR beta nucleotide sequences were sequenced per donor among about 400 genotyped donors of the cohort, with 15% to 20% of those sequences being non-productive.

Overall study outcomes, separate from this receptor: Cytomegalovirus status was reported to be diagnosed by the classifier with high specificity and sensitivity in both the original and validation cohorts. A later analysis found that most CMV-associated TCR beta chains appeared HLA-restricted, with HLA associations seemingly driven largely by CMV exposure. In a later analysis, several top co-occurrence clusters were reported to appear linked to parvovirus B19, influenza, CMV and Epstein-Barr virus. In an earlier analysis of some 550 of the donors, most TCR beta V segments were observed in productive rearrangements about 87% or about 30% of the time, broadly matching IMGT annotations. When HLA alleles, especially DR and DQ, strongly co-occurred, TCR associations were difficult to assign to individual alleles. In a later analysis, HLA-associated TCR beta chains were found to be more clonally expanded and to have lower generation probabilities than equally common non-associated chains. Presence/absence analyses assumed roughly uniform sequencing depth across donors, an assumption that may not hold. Correlated functional status among segregating V segments might reflect linkage disequilibrium, but an unknown experimental factor could not be ruled out. For the cohort, immune exposure information was limited to CMV serostatus. In a later analysis, TCR association rates were found to vary across HLA loci, with the most associated TCRs seen for DRB1 alleles and the fewest for HLA-C alleles. According to the authors, the approach could potentially be generalized to other disease states and immunological phenotypes. The cohort was sequenced for TCR beta chains only, and without alpha or paired-chain data the features that could be detected were limited. A group of highly shared sequence variants was considered likely to be a technical artifact of the sequencing pipeline. Because the 87-base-pair reads could not distinguish some IMGT-functional V segments, including TRBV6-2 and TRBV6-3, those segments were excluded. Roughly 17 rarely observed V segments, including chromosome 9 orphons, were excluded from the earlier analysis of a few hundred of the donors because counts were too low. In a later genetic analysis, fewer N-insertions in productive TCRs were reported among donors in an Asian-associated ancestry cluster than the roughly 700-donor mean. V-gene and J-gene trimming of TCR beta chains was associated with a missense DCLRE1C variant in a later genetic analysis, and the association was replicated in an independent cohort. Because HLA typing was missing for some donors at each locus, association tests included only the typed subset. Most TCR sequences were observed very rarely across donors, whereas some public TCRs were present in many individuals. Specific HLA alleles were associated with over 15,000 TCR beta sequences at a false discovery rate of 0.05 in a later analysis. The study gave a list of over 150 TCR beta chains associated with cytomegalovirus. A further reported finding was that TCR beta sequences accurately predicted the HLA-A and HLA-B alleles for most subjects in the first cohort. In vitro tests confirmed that a few of the cytomegalovirus-associated TCR beta chains recognize cytomegalovirus antigens.

Library preparation used the immunoSEQ multiplex PCR assay. For the multiplex PCR, a mixture combining 60 forward primers for TCR Vbeta segments and 13 reverse primers for TCR Jbeta segments was used. The CDR3 region of rearranged TCR beta genes was amplified from genomic DNA by a multiplex PCR assay. The amplified TCR beta libraries were sequenced on the Illumina HiSeq System as 87-base-pair reads. As for the original processing: Across the 670 or so repertoires, a later analysis counted approximately 75 million unique TCR beta chains, roughly 11 million of which were shared by at least two donors. To remove PCR and sequencing errors, raw reads were error-corrected and collapsed into unique sequences using a nearest-neighbor algorithm that merged closely related sequences. CDR3 sequences were aligned to IMGT reference sequences to assign V, D and J gene segments. For a sequence to be retained, at least a six-nucleotide match to both a V gene segment and a J gene segment was required. Rearrangements were called productive when the CDR3 lacked stop codons and stayed in frame with V and J; all others were non-productive. Following IMGT convention, CDR3 was defined as the stretch from the second conserved V-encoded cysteine up to the conserved J-encoded phenylalanine. Sequences without an unambiguous match to a single V gene segment were excluded from the earlier analysis of about 630 of the donors. In an earlier analysis of about 590 of the donors, a V segment was called functional when productive rearrangements were above 56.7%, and segregating when the standard deviation between donors exceeded 5%. A statistical classification framework was built for diagnosing cytomegalovirus status from the catalog of TCR beta chain sequences. In a later analysis, TCR nucleotide sequences were compared against IMGT/GENE-DB human TR gene sequences so that V and J genes could be assigned. Using the TCRdist pipeline, a later analysis assigned CDR3 sequences along with most-parsimonious VDJ recombination scenarios. In a later analysis, each TCR beta chain was defined by its CDR3 amino acid sequence together with its V-gene family, and reads without a unique V-gene family were excluded. As a way to deal with suspected cross-contamination and a sequencing artifact, a later analysis dropped 500 to 700 nucleotide sequences that were highly shared and had low generation probability. In a later analysis, a clonal expansion index for each public chain was calculated from normalized within-repertoire ranks of inferred template counts. In a later analysis, generation probabilities were computed with a VDJ recombination model fitted to out-of-frame rearrangements, and the resulting probabilities were checked against IGoR. A later analysis scored TCR-TCR, TCR-HLA and TCR-CMV co-occurrence with hypergeometric tests, applying a repertoire-size bias correction to TCR pairs. In a later analysis, false discovery rates were estimated by permuting HLA or CMV assignments 20 times. In a later analysis, co-occurring TCRs were grouped using DBSCAN, with TCRdist sequence similarity added in when clustering inside HLA-allele-positive subsets. Co-occurrence clustering excluded repertoires with fewer than 30,000 or more than 120,000 public chains, plus five with anomalous nucleotide sharing. Imported from immuneACCESS, the table was reduced by TCRdb to in-frame sequences with V and J called. These copies leave out some clones; in studies compared against another copy, an unresolved V gene accounts for under half, and the cause of the remainder is not known. V and J calls and clone size are copied from that table; D and trimming were computed from the DNA. Recorded for this sample are about 120,000 clones; over 75% of them occurred a single time. The ten largest clonotypes hold 1.5% of the sample.

The cohort was made up of roughly 670 healthy bone marrow donors. All cohort members were sampled while nominally healthy, although unrecorded immune exposures were likely present. The donor tested CMV seronegative, placing the donor among the 350 or so seronegative members of the cohort. Every donor gave a peripheral blood sample, and the peripheral blood mononuclear cells from that sample were used for TCR beta sequencing. Genomic DNA was extracted from the blood cell samples with the Qiagen DNeasy Blood Extraction Kit. From the cysteine up to the phenylalanine, the CDR3 has a length of 15 residues. This entry keeps only the CDR3 DNA: 45 bases, framed from base 1. Trimmed from V: 8 bases; trimmed from J: 0 bases; junction bases lacking a gene match: 5. For CDR1 and CDR2, the germline V gene lists MNHNS and SASEGT.

This chain joins TRBV6-1 to TRBJ1-3; 9 nucleotides in the junction match TRBD1. Sequencing input: PBMCs. The sequence came from a woman between 18 and 29 years old in good health and CMV-seronegative. This receptor has the CDR3 CASRQGDLSGNTIYF. In nucleotides, the sequence is TGTGCCAGCCGACAGGGGGACCTCTCTGGAAACACCATATATTTT.